A selection of T cell receptor beta chains follows, all from one sample in a study of graft-versus-host responses after intestinal transplantation. TCRdb's table, derived via immunoSEQ multiplex PCR, lists solely in-frame clones and lacks some. The table includes roughly 28,000 clones, approximately 93% detected once. Specimen: PBMCs, collected about 65 days after intestinal transplant. Receptor source: a human patient who received an intestinal transplant, so some T cells may come from the graft donor. CDR3s include the opening cysteine and the closing phenylalanine or tryptophan. The D gene is left open where the match is weak. Clone size is given for some rows only: seen once, a few or many times, or a class if the clone is expanded.

>TRBJ2-5|TRBD2|-|TRBV6-6
TGTGCCAGCATGCGGGAGGAGGAGACCCAGTACTTC
CASMREEETQYF
>TRBJ2-1|-|-|TRBV27
TGTGCCAGCAAGGTCCGGCAAAATGAGCAGTTCTTC
CASKVRQNEQFF
>TRBJ2-2|-|-|TRBV10-3
TGTGCCACGGCGGGGTTTAACACCGGGGAGCTGTTTTTT
CATAGFNTGELFF
>TRBJ2-3|-|-|TRBV7-6
TGTGCCAGCAGCTTATTGGGGGCAGATACGCAGTATTTT
CASSLLGADTQYF
>TRBJ2-7|-|-|TRBV5-6
TGTGCCAGCAGCACCTCAGGGTCCTACGAGCAGTACTTC
CASSTSGSYEQYF
>TRBJ2-2|TRBD2|-|TRBV4-3
TGCGCCAGCAGCCGAAGGGAGGGAGTCGGGACCGGGGAGCTGTTTTTT
CASSRREGVGTGELFF
>TRBJ2-5|-|-|TRBV10-3
TGTGCCATCAGTGAGTCGCCGGAAATAAGGCGGCGTATTTTTGAGACCCAGTACTTC
CAISESPEIRRRIFETQYF
>TRBJ2-7|TRBD2|-|TRBV7-8
TGTGCCAGCAGCTTATCCCGACTAGCGGGGGTCGAGCAGTACTTC
CASSLSRLAGVEQYF
>TRBJ1-1|-|few|TRBV10-1
TGCGCCAGCAGTGGGGACCTGAGGGGTGAAGCTTTCTTT
CASSGDLRGEAFF
>TRBJ1-2|-|-|TRBV6-4
TGTGCCAGCAGGGACAAAAACTATGGCTACACCTTC
CASRDKNYGYTF
>TRBJ1-1|-|-|TRBV13
TGTGCCAGCAGCTCCGGGGTTGTAGAAGCTTTCTTT
CASSSGVVEAFF
>TRBJ1-2|-|-|TRBV6-5
TGTGCCAGCAGTTCTCTGTATGGCTACACCTTC
CASSSLYGYTF
>TRBJ2-7|TRBD1|-|TRBV27
TGTGCCAGCAGCCCCGGGACAGGGGTCTCCTACGAGCAGTACTTC
CASSPGTGVSYEQYF
>TRBJ2-1|-|-|TRBV13
TGTGCCAGCAGCTTAAGGTCTCGTATTTCCAATGAGCAGTTCTTC
CASSLRSRISNEQFF
>TRBJ2-2|-|-|TRBV5-4
TGTGCCAGCAGCCTGGCGGTGGCCGTTAACACCGGGGAGCTGTTTTTT
CASSLAVAVNTGELFF
>TRBJ2-7|-|-|TRBV27
TGTGCCAGCAGTTTACTGAGGGACTACGAGCAGTACTTC
CASSLLRDYEQYF
>TRBJ2-3|-|-|TRBV11-3
TGTGCCAGCAGCTTTGGGCGAGATACGCAGTATTTT
CASSFGRDTQYF
>TRBJ1-5|-|-|TRBV5-8
TGTGCCAGCAGGGGGGCAGGGAGGAGCAATCAGCCCCAGCATTTT
CASRGAGRSNQPQHF
>TRBJ2-5|-|once|TRBV18
TGTGCCAGCTCACCAAGGTGGATATCCCAAGAGACCCAGTACTTC
CASSPRWISQETQYF
>TRBJ1-1|-|-|TRBV4-3
TGCGCCAGCAGCCCAGGACAGACCCTGAACACTGAAGCTTTCTTT
CASSPGQTLNTEAFF
>TRBJ2-7|-|-|TRBV12-2
TGTGCAAGTCGCTCCTCCTACGAGCAGTACTTC
CASRSSYEQYF
>TRBJ1-1|-|-|TRBV19
TGTGCCAGTGGGTTGTCCCTGCCTGAAGCTTTCTTT
CASGLSLPEAFF
>TRBJ1-1|-|-|TRBV4-2
TGTGCCAGCAGCCAAGATCTCATGAACACTGAAGCTTTCTTT
CASSQDLMNTEAFF
>TRBJ2-3|-|-|TRBV12-1
TGTGCCAGCAGCTTCACAGATACGCAGTATTTT
CASSFTDTQYF
>TRBJ2-2|-|once|TRBV5-4
TGTGCCAGCAGCTTGGGTCCGGGGTCCGCGAACACCGGGGAGCTGTTTTTT
CASSLGPGSANTGELFF
>TRBJ1-3|-|-|TRBV30
TGTGCCTGGAGTGAGGGTTTAGCAGGGACCTATGGAAACACCATATATTTT
CAWSEGLAGTYGNTIYF
>TRBJ1-2|-|-|TRBV6-5
TGTGCCAGCAGTTACGAGTTCGGCTATGGCTACACCTTC
CASSYEFGYGYTF
>TRBJ2-7|TRBD1|-|TRBV5-1
TGCGCCAGTATGTCGGGACAGGGTCCCTACGAGCAGTACTTC
CASMSGQGPYEQYF
>TRBJ2-1|-|-|TRBV7-9
TGTGCCAGCAGCTGGAGCGGGTTACTAGTCAGTATTGAGCAGTTCTTC
CASSWSGLLVSIEQFF
>TRBJ1-1|TRBD1|-|TRBV7-9
TGTGCCAGCAGCTTAGAGGGGGCGTACACTGAAGCTTTCTTT
CASSLEGAYTEAFF
>TRBJ2-4|-|-|TRBV5-1
TGCGCCAGCAGCACCCCACTAGGATTTGGCAACATTCAGTACTTC
CASSTPLGFGNIQYF
>TRBJ1-2|TRBD1|-|TRBV27
TGTGCCAGCAGGGTACAGGGGGCCGGCTATGGCTACACCTTC
CASRVQGAGYGYTF
>TRBJ1-3|-|-|TRBV5-1
TGCGCCAGCAGCTTGTCGCAGAGCCACACTGGAAACACCATATATTTT
CASSLSQSHTGNTIYF
>TRBJ2-5|TRBD2|-|TRBV9
TGTGCCAGCAGCCTATTCTCTAGCGGGAGCCAAGAGACCCAGTACTTC
CASSLFSSGSQETQYF
>TRBJ2-1|TRBD1|-|TRBV19
TGTGCCAGTAGTTCAAGAGACAGGGCCACCTACAATGAGCAGTTCTTC
CASSSRDRATYNEQFF
>TRBJ1-4|-|-|TRBV13
TGTGCCAGCAGCTTGAGATTTGGGGACATGGACGAAAAACTGTTTTTT
CASSLRFGDMDEKLFF
>TRBJ2-7|-|-|TRBV13
TGTGCCAGCAGCTCCCTCACTAAGGAGCAGTACTTC
CASSSLTKEQYF
>TRBJ1-5|-|-|TRBV28
TGTGCCAGCAGCACAGGCCACAATCAGCCCCAGCATTTT
CASSTGHNQPQHF
>TRBJ2-5|-|-|TRBV14
TGTGCCAGCAGCCGGAGGGACACCCAAGAGACCCAGTACTTC
CASSRRDTQETQYF
>TRBJ2-7|-|-|TRBV5-5
TGTGCCAGCAGCTTCAGACCCCTTATGGGCGAGATGTCCTACGAGCAGTACTTC
CASSFRPLMGEMSYEQYF